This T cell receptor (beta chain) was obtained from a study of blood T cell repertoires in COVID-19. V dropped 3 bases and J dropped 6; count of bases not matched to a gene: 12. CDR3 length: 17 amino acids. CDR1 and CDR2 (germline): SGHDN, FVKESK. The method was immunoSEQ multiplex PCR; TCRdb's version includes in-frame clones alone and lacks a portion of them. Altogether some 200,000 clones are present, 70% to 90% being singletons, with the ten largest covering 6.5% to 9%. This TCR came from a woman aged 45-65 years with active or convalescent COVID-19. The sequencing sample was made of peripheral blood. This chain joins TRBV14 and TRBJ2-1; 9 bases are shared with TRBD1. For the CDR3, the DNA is TGTGCCAGCAGCCACTTGGTGGGGGACAGGGTCGGCAATGAGCAGTTCTTC. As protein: CASSHLVGDRVGNEQFF.